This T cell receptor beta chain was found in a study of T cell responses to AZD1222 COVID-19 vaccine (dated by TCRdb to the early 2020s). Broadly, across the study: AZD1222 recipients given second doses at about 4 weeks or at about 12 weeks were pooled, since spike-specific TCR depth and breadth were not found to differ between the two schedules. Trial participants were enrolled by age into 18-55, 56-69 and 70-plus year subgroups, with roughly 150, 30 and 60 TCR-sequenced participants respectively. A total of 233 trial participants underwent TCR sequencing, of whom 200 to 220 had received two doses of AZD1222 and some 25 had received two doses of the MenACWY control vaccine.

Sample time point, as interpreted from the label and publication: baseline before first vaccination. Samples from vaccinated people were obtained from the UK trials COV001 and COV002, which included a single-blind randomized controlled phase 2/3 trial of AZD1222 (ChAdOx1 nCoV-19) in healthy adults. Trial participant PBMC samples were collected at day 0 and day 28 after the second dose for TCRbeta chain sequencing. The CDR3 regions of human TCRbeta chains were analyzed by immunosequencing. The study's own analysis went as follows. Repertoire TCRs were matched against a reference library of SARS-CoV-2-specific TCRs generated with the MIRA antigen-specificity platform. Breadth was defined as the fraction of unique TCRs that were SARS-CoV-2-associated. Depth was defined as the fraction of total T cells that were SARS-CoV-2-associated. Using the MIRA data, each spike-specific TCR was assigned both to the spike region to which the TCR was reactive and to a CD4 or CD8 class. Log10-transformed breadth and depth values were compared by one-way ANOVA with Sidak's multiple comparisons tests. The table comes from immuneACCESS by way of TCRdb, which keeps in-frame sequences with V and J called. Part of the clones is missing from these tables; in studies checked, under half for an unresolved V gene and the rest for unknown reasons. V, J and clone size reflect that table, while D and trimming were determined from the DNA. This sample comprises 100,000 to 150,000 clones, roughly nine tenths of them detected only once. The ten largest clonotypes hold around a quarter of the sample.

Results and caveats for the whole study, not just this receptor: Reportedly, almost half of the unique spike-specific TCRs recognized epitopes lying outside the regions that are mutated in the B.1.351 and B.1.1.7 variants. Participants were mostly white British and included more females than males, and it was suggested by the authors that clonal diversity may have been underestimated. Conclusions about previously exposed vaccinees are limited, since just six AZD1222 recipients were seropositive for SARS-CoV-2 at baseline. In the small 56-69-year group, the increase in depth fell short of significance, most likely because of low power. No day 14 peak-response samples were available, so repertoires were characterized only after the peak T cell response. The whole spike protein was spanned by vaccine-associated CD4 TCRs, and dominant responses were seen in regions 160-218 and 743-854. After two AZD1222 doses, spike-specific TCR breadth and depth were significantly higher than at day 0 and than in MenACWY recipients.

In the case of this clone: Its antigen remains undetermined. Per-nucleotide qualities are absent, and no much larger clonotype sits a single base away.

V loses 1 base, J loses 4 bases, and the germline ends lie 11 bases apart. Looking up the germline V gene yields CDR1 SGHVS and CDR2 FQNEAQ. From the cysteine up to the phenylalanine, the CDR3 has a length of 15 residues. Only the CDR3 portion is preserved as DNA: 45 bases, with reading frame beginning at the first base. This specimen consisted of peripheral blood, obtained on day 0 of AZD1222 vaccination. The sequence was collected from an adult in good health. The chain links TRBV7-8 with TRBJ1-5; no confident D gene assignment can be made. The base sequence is TGTGCCAGCAGCTTAGTGTCGGCAGGTAATCAGCCCCAGCATTTT. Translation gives CASSLVSAGNQPQHF.